This T cell receptor (beta chain) was retrieved from a study of T cells after yellow fever vaccination. This clonotype was recorded at least ten times. The CDR3 sequence is 16 residues long. The V segment lost 4 bases and the J segment 5 bases; nucleotides outside the gene matches: 5. Germline V lookup: CDR1 LGHNA, CDR2 YSLEER. Study results and limitations: The secondary response peaked faster, at day 5 versus 15, but was weaker.

The authors made TCR cDNA by 5'RACE template switching, adding a universal primer site and UMIs. One entry per CDR3 protein, called by TCRdb with MiXCR from the 5' RACE reads. The sample has around 47,000 distinct CDR3 sequences, 6% to 7% seen once. The specimen was CD8+ T cells not binding an NS4B(214-222) dextramer, sorted from PBMCs, collected 45 days after the yellow fever booster vaccination. This receptor was taken from a man aged 25 to 40 who received the YFV17D yellow fever vaccine. J is TRBJ2-5 and V is TRBV4-3, with TRBD2 matching 15 bases. CDR3 coding DNA: TGCGCCAGCAGCCCGGGACTAGCGGGAGGTCGGGAGACCCAGTACTTC. It encodes CASSPGLAGGRETQYF.